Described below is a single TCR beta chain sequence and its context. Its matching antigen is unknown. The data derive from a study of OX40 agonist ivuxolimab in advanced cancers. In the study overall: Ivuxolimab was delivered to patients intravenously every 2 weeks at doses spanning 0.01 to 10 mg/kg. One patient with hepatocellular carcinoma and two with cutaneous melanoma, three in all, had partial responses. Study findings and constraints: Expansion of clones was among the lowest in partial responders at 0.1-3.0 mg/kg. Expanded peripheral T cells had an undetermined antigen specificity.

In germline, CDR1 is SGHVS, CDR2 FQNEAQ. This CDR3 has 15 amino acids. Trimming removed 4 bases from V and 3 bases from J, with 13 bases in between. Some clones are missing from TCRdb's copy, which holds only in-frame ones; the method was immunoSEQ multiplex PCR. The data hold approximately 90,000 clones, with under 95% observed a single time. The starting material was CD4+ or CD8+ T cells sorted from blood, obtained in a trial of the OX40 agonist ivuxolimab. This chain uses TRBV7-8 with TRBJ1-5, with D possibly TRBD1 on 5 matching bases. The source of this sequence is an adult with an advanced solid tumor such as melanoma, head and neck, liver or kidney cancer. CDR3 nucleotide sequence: TGTGCCAGCAGCTCAACCCGGGGGAACAATCAGCCCCAGCATTTT. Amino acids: CASSSTRGNNQPQHF.